These 13 T cell receptor beta chains share one sample of origin, sequenced in a study of early T cells in non-severe SARS-CoV-2 infection. TCRdb redid the calling of the 5' RACE reads with MiXCR, one entry per CDR3 protein. The data contain 69,000 or so distinct CDR3 sequences, about 4.6% of them singletons. Sequenced material: whole blood, taken at baseline. These receptors were collected from an adult who was a healthcare worker with PCR-confirmed SARS-CoV-2 infection or an uninfected control (not recorded which). The donor label of this sample is uncertain.

This clonotype appeared many times. The chain recombines TRBV7-2 with TRBJ2-7; 8 positions agree with TRBD2. This CDR3 is 15 amino acids long. Germline V CDR1 and CDR2: SGHTA, FQGNSA. V shed 3 bases, J shed 2 bases, and the junction held 6 bases outside the gene matches. In DNA, the CDR3 is TGTGCCAGCAGCTTCAGTAGCGGGGAAGCCTACGAGCAGTACTTC. Its translation: CASSFSSGEAYEQYF.

In this sample, this clonotype turned up a few times. The V gene is TRBV5-4, the J gene TRBJ2-3, with D possibly TRBD1 on 6 matching bases. CDR3 length: 14 amino acids. Trimming shortened V by 7 bases and J by 2 bases, and 14 bases separated the two germline ends. Per the germline V gene, CDR1 is SGHNT and CDR2 is YYREEE (reference sequence). CDR3 sequence (DNA): TGTGCCAGCCAGTTGGACAGACCCACAGATACGCAGTATTTT. Translated: CASQLDRPTDTQYF.

This clonotype was seen more than once but under ten times. J is TRBJ2-7 and V is TRBV18, with 10 bases identical to TRBD2. The CDR3 is 15 amino acids. The V gene's germline CDR1 is KGHSH and CDR2 LQKENI. The J segment lost 3 bases and the V segment lost 5 bases, leaving 7 bases of the junction unmatched. The CDR3 DNA reads TGTGCCAGCTCAGCCACTAGCGGGGCTAGCTACGAGCAGTACTTC. It specifies CASSATSGASYEQYF.

The gene calls are TRBV9 and TRBJ1-4, with D maybe TRBD1 (6 bases). The germline V gene encodes CDR1 SGDLS and CDR2 YYNGEE. The V end was cut by 3 bases, the J end by 8 bases, with 17 bases between. The CDR3 is 15 residues long. DNA for the CDR3: TGTGCCAGCAGCGCCCACGGGTCAGGGGACGAAAAACTGTTTTTT. Translating gives CASSAHGSGDEKLFF.

This clonotype occurred a few times. This chain links TRBV7-9 with TRBJ1-5; D is unresolved. The V gene's germline CDR1 is SEHNR and CDR2 FQNEAQ (reference sequence). The CDR3 extends over 15 amino acids. Trimming shortened V by 1 base and J by 0 bases, and 7 bases separated the two germline ends. The CDR3 here is CASSLGGYSNQPQHF. The CDR3 coding sequence is TGTGCCAGCAGCTTAGGGGGATATAGCAATCAGCCCCAGCATTTT.

The sample holds many counts of this clonotype. This chain connects TRBV9 to TRBJ2-1; TRBD2 matches at 8 bases. The CDR3 covers 15 residues. CDR1 is SGDLS and CDR2 is YYNGEE in the germline V gene. The J segment lost 10 bases and the V segment lost 0 bases, leaving 9 bases of the junction unmatched. The CDR3 coding sequence is TGTGCCAGCAGCGTAGCGGCGGGGGGAGTTGGGGAGCAGTTCTTC. It translates to CASSVAAGGVGEQFF.

This clonotype occurred a few times. The chain is built from TRBV29-1 and TRBJ1-2; 9 nucleotides align to TRBD1. The ends lost 5 bases at V and 7 bases at J; junction bases unmatched: 8. The germline V gene has CDR1 SQVTM and CDR2 ANQGSEA. This CDR3 has 13 residues. The CDR3 nucleotides are TGCAGCGTTCCGACCGGGACAGGGCCTGGCTACACCTTC. The encoded protein is CSVPTGTGPGYTF.

This clonotype was observed many times. V gene TRBV6-1 combines with J gene TRBJ2-1; D possibly corresponds to TRBD1 (6 bases). Trimming left V 4 bases short and J 4 bases short, with 14 bases between. In germline, CDR1 is MNHNS, CDR2 SASEGT. The CDR3 extends over 15 amino acids. This chain's CDR3 is CASSALVQGYNEQFF. The CDR3 bases are TGTGCCAGCAGTGCCCTGGTACAGGGTTACAATGAGCAGTTCTTC.

This clonotype was picked up many times. The rearrangement links TRBV12-3 or TRBV12-4 to TRBJ2-1, with no clear D. The CDR3 contains 14 residues. V was cut by 8 bases and J by 0 bases, with 11 bases left in between. The chain's CDR3 is CASGRLSSYNEQFF. The CDR3 DNA is TGTGCCAGCGGGCGGCTTAGCTCCTACAATGAGCAGTTCTTC.

The V and J genes are TRBV13 and TRBJ2-3; 9 positions match TRBD2. This CDR3 has 16 amino acids. Germline V CDR1 and CDR2: PRHDT, FYEKMQ (reference sequence). V shed 1 base and J 2 bases; nucleotides not matched to a gene: 4. CDR3 sequence (DNA): TGTGCCAGCAGCTTAGTAGCGGGGGCCCCCACAGATACGCAGTATTTT. This encodes CASSLVAGAPTDTQYF.

The V call is TRBV21-1, the J call TRBJ2-3; TRBD1 was called by the table and not checked on the DNA. TRBV21-1 is a pseudogene segment. The CDR3 is made up of 15 amino acids. The CDR3 reads CASSKGAGGTDTQYF. The CDR3 bases are TGTGCCAGCAGCAAAGGTGCAGGGGGCACAGATACGCAGTATTTT.

This clonotype was found many times. This chain links TRBV3-1 with TRBJ2-7; the D is unclear. Germline-derived CDR1 and CDR2 are LGHDT and YNNKEL (reference sequence). There are 13 residues in the CDR3. The V gene lost 4 bases and the J gene lost 3 bases, with 10 bases spanning the gap. CDR3 amino acids: CASSRAGFYEQYF. CDR3 sequence (DNA): TGTGCCAGCAGCCGCGCTGGATTCTACGAGCAGTACTTC.

The rearrangement links TRBV20-1 to TRBJ2-5; 10 bases fit TRBD2. This CDR3 is built from 16 residues. Germline V lookup: CDR1 DFQATT, CDR2 SNEGSKA (reference sequence). Trimming removed 4 bases from V and 2 bases from J; junction bases left unmatched: 10. The CDR3 nucleotides read TGCAGTGCTACCCCAGCGGGGGGGCCATGGCAAGAGACCCAGTACTTC. It translates to CSATPAGGPWQETQYF.